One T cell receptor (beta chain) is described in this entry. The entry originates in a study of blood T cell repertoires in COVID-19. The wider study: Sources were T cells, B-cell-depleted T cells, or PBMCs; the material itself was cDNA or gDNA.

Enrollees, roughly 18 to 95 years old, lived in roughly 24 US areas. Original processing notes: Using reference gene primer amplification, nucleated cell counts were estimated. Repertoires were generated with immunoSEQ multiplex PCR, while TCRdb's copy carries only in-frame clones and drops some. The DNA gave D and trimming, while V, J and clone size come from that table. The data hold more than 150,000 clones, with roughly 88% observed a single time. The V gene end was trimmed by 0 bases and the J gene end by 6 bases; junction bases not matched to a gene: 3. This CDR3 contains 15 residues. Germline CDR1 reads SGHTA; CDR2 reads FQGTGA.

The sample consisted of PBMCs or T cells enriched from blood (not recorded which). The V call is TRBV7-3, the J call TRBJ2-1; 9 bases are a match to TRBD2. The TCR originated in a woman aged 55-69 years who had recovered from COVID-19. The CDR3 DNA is TGTGCCAGCAGCTTAACAGCGGGGGGAATCAATGAGCAGTTCTTC. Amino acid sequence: CASSLTAGGINEQFF.